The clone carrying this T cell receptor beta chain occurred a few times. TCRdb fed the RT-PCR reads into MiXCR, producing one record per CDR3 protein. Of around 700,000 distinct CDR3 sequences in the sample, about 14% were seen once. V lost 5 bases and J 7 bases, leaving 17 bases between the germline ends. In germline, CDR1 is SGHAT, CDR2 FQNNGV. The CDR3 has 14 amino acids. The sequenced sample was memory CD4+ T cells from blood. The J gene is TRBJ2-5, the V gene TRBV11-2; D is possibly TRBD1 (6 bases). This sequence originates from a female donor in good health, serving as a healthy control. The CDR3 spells CASSPHQSGATQYF. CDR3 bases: TGTGCCAGCAGCCCTCATCAGTCAGGGGCGACCCAGTACTTC.